These 15 T cell receptor beta chains share one sample of origin, sequenced in a study of T cells in Graves' hyperthyroidism and ophthalmopathy (dated by TCRdb to between 2018 and 2021). Libraries were built with multiplex PCR. The sample was run on an Illumina HiSeq 2000. Amplification of TCR beta CDR3 regions was carried out from RNA transcripts. A first-round RT-PCR of the TCR CDR3 used the HTBI primer set with the Qiagen OneStep RT-PCR kit. The raw public reads went through TCRdb reprocessing: fastp at Q25, MiXCR clone calling, in-frame beta chains kept. Rows are unified per CDR3 protein, each entry keeping the most common DNA and genes. The sample table holds about 420,000 distinct CDR3 sequences, of which 15% to 19% were seen once. The ten largest account for 14% of the sample. The sequenced material came from blood. These receptors all stem from a woman between 18 and 29 years old with Graves' hyperthyroidism.

The genes are TRBV29-1 and TRBJ2-7; D is tentatively TRBD1 or TRBD2 (5 bases each). This CDR3 is built from 12 residues. The germline V gene has CDR1 SQVTM and CDR2 ANQGSEA. Trimming stripped 7 bases from V and 7 bases from J, with 17 bases between. CDR3 nucleotides: TGCAGCGGTGGGGACCCTTTAGGTGAGCAGTACTTC. It is translated as CSGGDPLGEQYF.

Only a few counts were recorded for this clonotype. This chain joins TRBV7-9 and TRBJ1-1; TRBD1 matches 12 bases. Trimming cost V 5 bases and J 4 bases; bases outside gene matches: 11. Germline V gene lookup returns CDR1 SEHNR and CDR2 FQNEAQ (reference sequence). CDR3 size: 17 residues. This chain's CDR3 is CASSPRDRGRLGTEAFF. The CDR3 region has the DNA TGTGCCAGCAGCCCCCGGGACAGGGGGCGCTTAGGCACTGAAGCTTTCTTT.

This clonotype appeared many times. The rearrangement joins TRBV2 to TRBJ2-3; 11 bases line up with TRBD2. This CDR3 has 15 residues. In germline, CDR1 is SNHLY, CDR2 FYNNEI. Trimming at V came to 1 base and at J to 6 bases, leaving 3 bases not matched to a gene. The CDR3 nucleotides are TGTGCCAGCAGTGAAGAGACTAGCGGGATTGATACGCAGTATTTT. Its protein product is CASSEETSGIDTQYF.

Ten or more counts support this clonotype. The V gene is TRBV4-3, the J gene TRBJ2-1; D gene uncertain. Trimming removed 0 bases from V and 7 bases from J, with 7 bases in between. This CDR3 is built from 13 residues. CDR1 is LGHNA and CDR2 is YSLEER in the germline V gene. The CDR3 region is CASSQDLGNEQFF. CDR3 DNA sequence: TGCGCCAGCAGCCAAGATCTAGGGAATGAGCAGTTCTTC.

The rearrangement links TRBV6-2 or TRBV6-3 to TRBJ2-3; perhaps TRBD1 as D (5 bases). The CDR3 covers 14 residues. Germline-derived CDR1 and CDR2 are MNHEY and SVGEGT. V lost 2 bases to trimming and J lost 8 bases, with 14 bases between them. CDR3 nucleotide sequence: TGTGCCAGCAGTTACAGGGGTGGACCAGGTACGCAGTATTTT. It encodes CASSYRGGPGTQYF.

This clonotype appeared many times. The genes are TRBV13 and TRBJ2-1; TRBD2 aligns across 8 bases. Germline lookup yields CDR1 PRHDT and CDR2 FYEKMQ (reference sequence). The CDR3 extends over 16 amino acids. V lost 5 bases, J lost 5 bases, and 11 bases stayed unmatched. The CDR3 here is CASSLTSGREDNEQFF. CDR3 DNA sequence: TGTGCCAGCAGCCTAACGAGCGGGAGAGAAGACAATGAGCAGTTCTTC. Full variable domain (outside the CDR3, taken from reference TRBV13 and TRBJ2-1): AAGVIQSPRHLIKEKRETATLKCYPIPRHDTVYWYQQGPGQDPQFLISFYEKMQSDKGSIPDRFSAQQFSDYHSELNMSSLELGDSALYFCASSLTSGREDNEQFFGPGTRLTVL.

This clonotype was recorded many times. Here the CDR3 reads CSASRSGGATDTQYF. Here the CDR3 DNA reads TGCAGTGCTAGTCGTAGCGGGGGGGCCACAGATACGCAGTATTTT. This chain links TRBV20-1 with TRBJ2-3, with TRBD2 matching over 11 bases. Germline loops: CDR1 DFQATT, CDR2 SNEGSKA (reference sequence). The CDR3 is 15 residues long. With 3 bases clipped from V and 2 bases from J, the junction kept 4 bases outside the gene matches.

This clonotype was seen more than once but under ten times. The rearrangement links TRBV19 to TRBJ2-7; tentatively, D is TRBD2 (6 bases). Germline values: CDR1 LNHDA, CDR2 SQIVND (reference sequence). V gave up 5 bases and J gave up 6 bases, with 20 bases separating them. This CDR3 region has 15 residues. CDR3: CASSPEGQDMGEQYF. As DNA, the CDR3 is TGTGCCAGTAGTCCGGAGGGGCAGGACATGGGCGAGCAGTACTTC.

This clonotype was seen ten or more times. The V call is TRBV12-3 or TRBV12-4, the J call TRBJ1-1, with D unclear. V lost 6 bases and J 1 base, leaving 9 bases between the germline ends. The CDR3 runs to 13 residues. DNA of the CDR3: TGTGCCAGCAGACAATTGGGGAACACTGAAGCTTTCTTT. It codes for CASRQLGNTEAFF.

This clonotype was counted many times. The chain employs TRBV2 and TRBJ2-7; 7 bases are shared with TRBD2. CDR3 size: 13 residues. After removal of 11 bases from V and 3 bases from J, the junction contained 10 bases not matched to a gene. Germline CDR1 and CDR2: SNHLY and FYNNEI. The DNA of the CDR3 is TGTGCCGGGGGAGGGGCCGACAACTACGAGCAGTACTTC. This sequence encodes CAGGGADNYEQYF.

In its sample, this clonotype was seen many times. This chain connects TRBV6-1 to TRBJ2-7, with 12 bases identical to TRBD2. The germline CDR1 and CDR2 sequences are MNHNS and SASEGT. The CDR3 covers 16 residues. The ends lost 4 bases at V and 3 bases at J; junction bases unmatched: 7. CDR3: CASSALSGLAGYEQYF. For the CDR3, the DNA is TGTGCCAGCAGTGCCCTCTCGGGACTAGCGGGCTACGAGCAGTACTTC.

This clonotype was observed a handful of times. The gene calls are TRBV12-3 or TRBV12-4 and TRBJ2-5; TRBD1 matches 11 bases. V dropped 5 bases and J dropped 9; count of bases not matched to a gene: 5. This CDR3 comprises 13 residues. The CDR3 coding sequence is TGTGCCAGCAGTCCCGGGACAGGGGGTTCCCAGTACTTC. This encodes CASSPGTGGSQYF.

V gene TRBV19 combines with J gene TRBJ2-2; TRBD2 matches at 10 bases. CDR3 length: 18 residues. With 3 bases clipped from V and 7 bases from J, the junction kept 14 bases outside the gene matches. Germline V lookup: CDR1 LNHDA, CDR2 SQIVND (reference sequence). As DNA, the CDR3 is TGTGCCAGTAGTATCCTTGCTAGCGGGAGACAATATTTCGGGGAGCTGTTTTTT. Its translation: CASSILASGRQYFGELFF.

The chain is built from TRBV7-2 and TRBJ1-5, with 9 positions matching TRBD1. This CDR3 is 17 amino acids long. The germline V gene encodes CDR1 SGHTA and CDR2 FQGNSA. The V gene end was trimmed by 3 bases and the J gene end by 6 bases; junction bases not matched to a gene: 12. The CDR3 nucleotides are TGTGCCAGCAGCTTTGTAACCACAGGGGGCGTGGGTCAGCCCCAGCATTTT. This encodes CASSFVTTGGVGQPQHF.

In its sample, this clonotype was seen many times. The chain's CDR3 is CASSLVRDRVYNEQFF. As DNA, the CDR3 is TGTGCCAGCAGCTTAGTACGGGACAGAGTCTACAATGAGCAGTTCTTC. The chain recombines TRBV7-2 with TRBJ2-1; TRBD1 matches at 7 bases. CDR1 is SGHTA, CDR2 FQGNSA, per germline. This CDR3 comprises 16 residues. J gave up 3 bases and V 1 base, and 6 bases lay outside the gene matches.